This TCR beta chain was retrieved from a study of blood T cell repertoires in COVID-19. Study context: Acute-phase and convalescent COVID-19 samples originated in the United States, Italy and Spain. The analysed material was cDNA or gDNA that came from T cells, B-cell-depleted T cells, or PBMCs.

Per the authors' pipeline: Nucleated cell number was recorded as an estimate derived from reference gene primer amplification. Assay: immunoSEQ multiplex PCR; the TCRdb copy retains only in-frame clones and omits some. V, J and clone size are those of that table, while D and trimming were read from the DNA. Counted here are approximately 200,000 clones, approximately 90% occurring once; the ten biggest clones make up roughly 4.1%. V gave up 3 bases and J gave up 0 bases, with 9 bases separating them. The CDR3 covers 15 residues. The V gene's germline CDR1 is SGHTA and CDR2 FQGNSA. The V call is TRBV7-2, the J call TRBJ2-1; D gene uncertain. This sequence originates from a man over 45 with acute or convalescent COVID-19. The sequencing sample was made of peripheral blood. The CDR3 sequence: CASSFFTSSYNEQFF. For the CDR3, the DNA is TGTGCCAGCAGCTTCTTCACGAGCTCCTACAATGAGCAGTTCTTC. The entire variable domain, with the rest obtained from reference TRBV7-2 and TRBJ2-1, is as follows: GAGVSQSPSNKVTEKGKDVELRCDPISGHTALYWYRQSLGQGLEFLIYFQGNSAPDKSGLPSDRFSAERTGGSVSTLTIQRTQQEDSAVYLCASSFFTSSYNEQFFGPGTRLTVL.